This is a list of T cell receptor beta chains from one sample in a study of blood T cell repertoires in COVID-19. Profiling relied on immunoSEQ multiplex PCR, and the TCRdb table lists in-frame clones only, not all of them. This table holds about 83,000 clones, about 85% found once. The sample consisted of peripheral blood. The receptors here all came from a woman between 50 and 59 years old with active or convalescent COVID-19. Both conserved end residues are part of each CDR3. A D gene is named only where the DNA matches it firmly. Size values are once, few and many counts, or a class for expanded clones, and some rows have none.

TGTGCCAGCAGCCAGGGGGGTTCCCAGCCCCAGCATTTT CASSQGGSQPQHF TRBV3-1/TRBV3-2 - - TRBJ1-5
TGTGCCTCCAAGGGGGCTCGGGGGTCAGTCAAAAACATTCAGTACTTC CASKGARGSVKNIQYF TRBV6-6 - - TRBJ2-4
TGTGCCAGCAGCGGCGGGACAGGGGGTGGGTATGGCTACACCTTC CASSGGTGGGYGYTF TRBV7-2 - TRBD1 TRBJ1-2
TGTGCCACCAGTGATGCAGGGGACCACTCCTACAATGAGCAGTTCTTC CATSDAGDHSYNEQFF TRBV24-1 - - TRBJ2-1
TGTGCCAGCAGCCAAGTAAGGGGCCTTGATGGCTACACCTTC CASSQVRGLDGYTF TRBV3-1/TRBV3-2 - - TRBJ1-2
TGTGCCAGCAGTTACTCGCGCCAATTTGATGGCTACACCTTC CASSYSRQFDGYTF TRBV6-2/TRBV6-3 once - TRBJ1-2
TGTGCTCAACAGGGGGTTGGAAACACCATATATTTT CAQQGVGNTIYF TRBV30 - TRBD1 TRBJ1-3
TGTGCCAGCAGTTTGGGTCAGACAGGGGTCGGGGAAAAACTGTTTTTT CASSLGQTGVGEKLFF TRBV28 - TRBD1 TRBJ1-4
TGTGCCAGCAGCCGTTCCTCCTACGAGCAGTACTTC CASSRSSYEQYF TRBV7-2 - - TRBJ2-7
TGTGCCAGCAGCCCAACAAGGGGTTACGGAGATACGCAGTATTTT CASSPTRGYGDTQYF TRBV7-9 - - TRBJ2-3
TGTGCCAGCAGCCCCGGACAGGGGGCGGGATACACCGGGGAGCTGTTTTTT CASSPGQGAGYTGELFF TRBV5-4 - TRBD1 TRBJ2-2
TGTGCCAGTAGTATAGCTAGAAACACTGAAGCTTTCTTT CASSIARNTEAFF TRBV19 once - TRBJ1-1
TGTGCCAGCAGCCAGGGCACAGGACCCCAAGCCGAGCAGTACTTC CASSQGTGPQAEQYF TRBV3-1/TRBV3-2 - - TRBJ2-7
TGTGCCAGTAGTATTGGGGGGTCTCAGGACTATGGCTACACCTTC CASSIGGSQDYGYTF TRBV19 - - TRBJ1-2
TGTGCCAGCAGCCAAGATGGGAGCGGGATTAGGTCAGATACGCAGTATTTT CASSQDGSGIRSDTQYF TRBV3-1/TRBV3-2 - TRBD2 TRBJ2-3
TGTGCCAGCAGTTACTCGAGTACAGGGGCGGATGGCTACACCTTC CASSYSSTGADGYTF TRBV6-2/TRBV6-3 - TRBD1 TRBJ1-2
TGTGCCAGCAGCTCCATCCCGGGGGGGGTAACCGGGGAGCTGTTTTTT CASSSIPGGVTGELFF TRBV7-3 - TRBD2 TRBJ2-2
TGTGCCAGCAGCCGTCCAGGGTTCGCTGAAGCTTTCTTT CASSRPGFAEAFF TRBV7-2 few - TRBJ1-1
TGTGCCAGCAGGCCCAGGACAGGGATTAGTGCTGGGGCCAACGTCCTGACTTTC CASRPRTGISAGANVLTF TRBV2 - TRBD1 TRBJ2-6
TGTGCCAGCAGCTTGATAGCCAGCTCCTACAATGAGCAGTTCTTC CASSLIASSYNEQFF TRBV7-6 - - TRBJ2-1
TGTGCCAGCTCAGGGACAGTGAAGGTCTCTGGAAACACCATATATTTT CASSGTVKVSGNTIYF TRBV18 - TRBD1 TRBJ1-3
TGTGCCAGCAGTGAGGACAGCTCCTACGAGCAGTACTTC CASSEDSSYEQYF TRBV25-1 - - TRBJ2-7